This T cell receptor (beta chain) was captured by sequencing in a study of cytomegalovirus exposure and HLA in healthy donors. On this clone itself: The antigen is unknown.

General study results and limits: Most TCR sequences were seen very rarely across donors, but some public TCRs occurred in many.

Only in-frame clones appear in the TCRdb table, and some are missing; sequencing was by immunoSEQ multiplex PCR. The sample records tens of thousands of clones, around 95% being singletons. V dropped 7 bases and J dropped 2 bases, with 12 bases sitting between them. CDR1 is SQVTM, CDR2 ANQGSEA, per germline. The CDR3 runs to 12 residues. Sequencing used PBMCs. J is TRBJ2-7 and V is TRBV29-1; the D gene is possibly TRBD2 (5 bases). This clonotype was obtained from a man aged 18 to 29 in good health and CMV-seronegative. The CDR3 DNA is TGCAGCGCCAAGAGCGGACCCTACGAGCAGTACTTC. It is translated as CSAKSGPYEQYF.